The rows below give T cell receptor beta chains drawn from one sample of a study of blood T cell repertoires in COVID-19. The table came from immunoSEQ multiplex PCR; TCRdb's copy has only in-frame clones and leaves some out. Of about 55,000 clones listed, roughly four fifths are singletons. The specimen was peripheral blood. All receptors derive from a human donor in a cohort sampled during active COVID-19. The CDR3 runs from the conserved cysteine through the conserved F or W. D genes are given only for firm matches.

v_call	d_call	j_call	cdr3_aa
TRBV6-2/TRBV6-3	TRBD2	TRBJ2-1	CASSTRTSYQFF
TRBV28	.	TRBJ2-2	CASSLNTGELFF
TRBV4-3	TRBD1	TRBJ1-1	CASSQDRLTGGNTEAFF
TRBV4-1	TRBD2	TRBJ2-3	CASSAAGGTDTQYF
TRBV7-2	TRBD2	TRBJ2-3	CASSLVRGGGPADTQYF
TRBV27	.	TRBJ2-5	CASRAQGRETQYF
TRBV25-1	TRBD1	TRBJ1-1	CASRKVTGGNTEAFF
TRBV5-1	.	TRBJ2-5	CASRVAQETQYF
TRBV25-1	.	TRBJ2-7	CASSDLRQVKGEQYF
TRBV11-3	.	TRBJ2-3	CASSFNYRDTQYF
TRBV7-2	TRBD2	TRBJ2-5	CASGGWTSGQETQYF
TRBV19	TRBD1	TRBJ2-7	CASSESWTGDYEQYF
TRBV6-1	.	TRBJ1-4	CASSLGGEKLFF
TRBV6-5	TRBD2	TRBJ2-1	CASNGVVGGDEQFF
TRBV28	.	TRBJ1-5	CASEQSNQPQHF
TRBV5-5	TRBD1	TRBJ1-6	CASSLDGQGNSPLHF
TRBV5-4	TRBD2	TRBJ2-1	CASTGLAGGPDEQFF
TRBV6-5	.	TRBJ1-3	CASSSGGAGGNTIYF
TRBV5-1	TRBD1	TRBJ1-2	CASSRAGTATNYGYTF
TRBV3-1/TRBV3-2	TRBD1	TRBJ2-2	CASSSQGGTGELFF
TRBV11-2	.	TRBJ1-4	CASSLGRVQEKLFF
TRBV6-5	.	TRBJ1-3	CASSPPGIRDTIYF